Detailed here is one T cell receptor beta chain. Its cognate antigen is unknown. The use of a sample-barcoded 5' primer and a J-beta primer mix characterized a second PCR of roughly 6 to 11 cycles. Every cDNA molecule carried a tag from a template-switch adaptor bearing 12 random nucleotides. TCRdb itself ran the 5' RACE reads through MiXCR, one entry per CDR3 protein. The repertoire includes around 800,000 distinct CDR3 sequences, less than 70% of them detected once, and roughly 40% sits in the top ten. This entry comes from a study of blood T cells in healthy people across ages. Study-level findings and limits: There were more naive CD4+ cells and higher diversity in long-lived donors than in aged donors.

Russia was home to the donors, healthy Caucasian individuals aged roughly 6 to 90. The length of the CDR3 is 12 residues. Trimming took 1 base from V and 8 from J, leaving 8 bases between them. Germline lookup yields CDR1 SGHDN and CDR2 FVKESK. This sequence was found in a man older than 75 in good health. Specimen: blood. The chain employs TRBV14 and TRBJ1-2, with D uncertain. The CDR3 protein is CASSQGNGGYTF. CDR3 nucleotides: TGTGCCAGCAGCCAAGGTAACGGCGGCTACACCTTC.